What follows are 28 T cell receptor beta chains derived from one specimen sequenced in a study of identical twins. TCRdb called the 5' RACE reads again in MiXCR, with one record for every CDR3 protein. The sample includes fewer than 650,000 distinct CDR3 sequences, 7% to 7.5% of them seen just once. The same sample was also studied in work on yellow fever vaccine responses in identical twins.

The sample comprised PBMCs. The receptors originated from a young woman in good health.

This clonotype was detected only a few times. The J gene is TRBJ2-7, the V gene TRBV20-1, with 10 positions matching TRBD1. This CDR3 comprises 14 residues. Germline trimming cut 5 bases from V and 3 bases from J; bases unmatched to any gene: 7. Germline V gives CDR1 DFQATT, CDR2 SNEGSKA (reference sequence). The CDR3 DNA reads TGCAGTGCTCACGGGACAGGGGATATCTACGAGCAGTACGTC. Encoded protein: CSAHGTGDIYEQYV.

The gene calls are TRBV29-1 and TRBJ1-4; D gene uncertain. The CDR3 is 14 residues long. Germline V lookup: CDR1 SQVTM, CDR2 ANQGSEA. V was clipped by 4 bases and J by 0 bases, with 9 bases between them. CDR3 nucleotides: TGCAGCGTTGTTAAAGGTGCAACTAATGAAAAACTGTTTTTT. Amino acid sequence: CSVVKGATNEKLFF.

This clonotype was found many times. The rearrangement links TRBV28 to TRBJ2-7; 7 positions agree with TRBD1. With 5 bases clipped from V and 3 bases from J, the junction kept 7 bases outside the gene matches. CDR3 size: 14 residues. CDR1 is MDHEN, CDR2 SYDVKM, per germline. CDR3 protein: CASSPPGQYYEQYF. The CDR3 region has the DNA TGTGCCAGCAGTCCCCCGGGACAGTACTACGAGCAGTACTTC. The full variable domain, in which reference TRBV28 and TRBJ2-7 provide the parts outside the CDR3, is DVKVTQSSRYLVKRTGEKVFLECVQDMDHENMFWYRQDPGLGLRLIYFSYDVKMKEKGDIPEGYSVSREKKERFSLILESASTNQTSMYLCASSPPGQYYEQYFGPGTRLTVT.

The table lists this clonotype with a few counts. The CDR3 nucleotides are TGTGCCAGCAGACCCCGGGGGTTGGGGGTTCTGAGCACTGAAGCTTTCTTT. Residues: CASRPRGLGVLSTEAFF. V usage is TRBV3-1 and J usage is TRBJ1-1; D might be TRBD1 (5 bases). CDR1 is LGHDT, CDR2 YNNKEL, per germline (reference sequence). The CDR3 has 17 amino acids. The V and J ends lost 6 bases and 4 bases respectively, with 24 bases between them.

This clonotype was detected ten times or more. Sequence at one end of the junction differs from germline and may be a read error. V is TRBV5-1 and J is TRBJ2-1, with D unresolved. CDR1 and CDR2 (germline): SGHRS, YFSETQ. The CDR3 loop spans 13 amino acids. The CDR3 sequence is CASSLTTYNEQFF. CDR3 bases: TGTGCCAGCAGTCTTACCACTTACAATGAGCAGTTCTTC. Full variable domain (missing parts from reference TRBV5-1 and TRBJ2-1): KAGVTQTPRYLIKTRGQQVTLSCSPISGHRSVSWYQQTPGQGLQFLFEYFSETQRNKGNFPGRFSGRQFSNSRSEMNVSTLELGDSALYLCASSLTTYNEQFFGPGTRLTVL.

This chain uses TRBV5-1 with TRBJ2-2; D is unresolved. The V and J ends lost 4 bases and 5 bases respectively, with 15 bases between them. CDR3 length: 15 residues. Germline V CDR1 and CDR2: SGHRS, YFSETQ. CDR3 DNA: TGCGCCAGCAGCCCACGGACCGCGAGGACCGGGGAGCTGTTTTTT. It is translated as CASSPRTARTGELFF. Based on the CDR3 plus reference TRBV5-1 and TRBJ2-2, the full variable domain is KAGVTQTPRYLIKTRGQQVTLSCSPISGHRSVSWYQQTPGQGLQFLFEYFSETQRNKGNFPGRFSGRQFSNSRSEMNVSTLELGDSALYLCASSPRTARTGELFFGEGSRLTVL.

The table lists this clonotype with a few counts. The chain uses TRBV15 and TRBJ2-1; 8 bases are shared with TRBD2. Germline V lookup: CDR1 LNHNV, CDR2 YYDKDF (reference sequence). This CDR3 has 18 residues. V gave up 3 bases and J gave up 5 bases; unmatched junction bases: 15. Here the CDR3 reads CATSSERWSSGPNNEQFF. In DNA, the CDR3 is TGTGCCACCAGCAGCGAGCGTTGGTCTAGCGGGCCTAACAATGAGCAGTTCTTC.

The rearrangement joins TRBV7-9 to TRBJ1-4, with D possibly being TRBD1 (6 bases). Trimming stripped 0 bases from V and 11 bases from J, with 16 bases between. The germline gives CDR1 SEHNR, CDR2 FQNEAQ (reference sequence). The CDR3 covers 15 residues. CDR3 DNA: TGTGCCAGCAGCTTAGCCGCCGGGGCGCAGGGGAAACTGTTTTTT. Protein sequence: CASSLAAGAQGKLFF.

This clonotype was counted between two and nine times. The chain is built from TRBV20-1 and TRBJ1-2; D remains ambiguous. This CDR3 comprises 11 residues. Germline V gives CDR1 DFQATT, CDR2 SNEGSKA (reference sequence). Trimming cost V 3 bases and J 6 bases, with 8 bases left between them. CDR3: CSASYGDGYTF. The DNA for the CDR3 is TGCAGTGCTAGTTACGGAGATGGCTACACCTTC.

The sample holds a few counts of this clonotype. The CDR3 DNA reads TGCGCCAGCAGCTTGGACGCAGGGCGAGTTGAGCAGTTCTTC. The encoded protein is CASSLDAGRVEQFF. The gene calls are TRBV5-1 and TRBJ2-1, with D possibly TRBD1 on 5 matching bases. Germline-derived CDR1 and CDR2 are SGHRS and YFSETQ. V shed 0 bases and J shed 9 bases, with 13 bases lying between them. The CDR3 is 14 amino acids.

This clonotype was counted a few times. The rearrangement joins TRBV18 to TRBJ2-1; 12 bases map to TRBD2. The CDR3 extends over 16 amino acids. Germline V CDR1 and CDR2: KGHSH, LQKENI. V trimming: 3 bases; J trimming: 9 bases; junction bases outside the gene matches: 9. CDR3 nucleotide sequence: TGTGCCAGCTCACCCCTGACTAGCGGGAGTTTGGGTGAGCAGTTCTTC. This gives the protein CASSPLTSGSLGEQFF.

The chain links TRBV28 to TRBJ1-4, with D possibly matching TRBD1 (6 bases). The CDR3 loop spans 16 amino acids. Germline values: CDR1 MDHEN, CDR2 SYDVKM. Trimming removed 6 bases from V and 8 bases from J, with 22 bases in between. CDR3 sequence reads: CASRPQRGGDSEKLFF. The CDR3 region has the DNA TGTGCCAGCAGACCTCAACGAGGGGGGGATTCAGAAAAACTGTTTTTT.

This clonotype was found many times. The J gene is TRBJ1-2, the V gene TRBV6-2 or TRBV6-3, with 9 bases that match TRBD1. Germline V gene lookup returns CDR1 MNHEY and CDR2 SVGEGT. The CDR3 length is 13 residues. Trimming removed 6 bases from V and 6 bases from J; junction bases left unmatched: 5. The chain's CDR3 is CASRPGTGHGYTF. CDR3 bases: TGTGCCAGCAGGCCCGGGACAGGGCATGGCTACACCTTC.

The chain carries TRBV10-3 and TRBJ2-7; TRBD2 agrees at 11 bases. Trimming removed 6 bases from V and 3 bases from J; junction bases left unmatched: 4. From germline, CDR1 is ENHRY and CDR2 SYGVKD. The CDR3 contains 14 residues. The CDR3 bases are TGTGCCATCAGCCAAGGGACTAGCGGCTACGAGCAGTACGTC. This encodes CAISQGTSGYEQYV.

The chain has TRBV6-5 and TRBJ2-1; D call uncertain. This CDR3 is built from 17 residues. Trimming took 0 bases from V and 8 from J, leaving 20 bases between them. Germline-derived CDR1 and CDR2 are MNHEY and SVGAGI. CDR3 DNA sequence: TGTGCCAGCAGTTACTCGATGACTTTTTCCCTGCTCGATGAGCAGTTCTTC. This sequence encodes CASSYSMTFSLLDEQFF.

This clonotype has more than one count but fewer than ten. The rearrangement links TRBV29-1 to TRBJ1-5; 7 nucleotides line up with TRBD1. V lost 4 bases and J lost 6; bases outside the gene matches: 9. The CDR3 contains 14 residues. Per the germline V gene, CDR1 is SQVTM and CDR2 is ANQGSEA. This CDR3 is CSVAGTVGGQPQHF. CDR3 DNA: TGCAGCGTTGCCGGGACAGTCGGGGGTCAGCCCCAGCATTTT.

This rearrangement joins TRBV5-5 to TRBJ2-3; 7 bases agree with TRBD2. Germline V gene data show CDR1 as SGHKS and CDR2 as YYEKEE (reference sequence). The V segment lost 4 bases and the J segment 6 bases; nucleotides outside the gene matches: 14. CDR3 length: 16 residues. The CDR3, as DNA: TGTGCCAGCAGCGCGGGACTACCTAAATTGGGGGATACGCAGTATTTT. Its translation: CASSAGLPKLGDTQYF.

This clonotype was seen ten or more times. This rearrangement joins TRBV28 to TRBJ2-3; 7 bases align to TRBD2. CDR1 is MDHEN, CDR2 SYDVKM, per germline. Trimming took 3 bases from V and 3 from J; bases not matched to a gene: 6. There are 15 residues in the CDR3. The CDR3 DNA reads as TGTGCCAGCAGTTTTCGGCTAGCGGCAACAGATACGCAGTATTTT. This encodes CASSFRLAATDTQYF.

The chain joins TRBV24-1 to TRBJ2-3, with D maybe TRBD2 (6 bases). The CDR3 extends over 16 amino acids. Germline CDR1 and CDR2: KGHDR and SFDVKD. Trimming removed 3 bases at V and 1 base at J, with 13 bases between. CDR3 nucleotides: TGTGCCACCAGTGATAAAGGGACTGTGGGCACAGATACGCAGTATTTT. This gives the protein CATSDKGTVGTDTQYF.

The V call is TRBV15, the J call TRBJ2-3; D may be TRBD1 (5 bases). CDR1 is LNHNV, CDR2 YYDKDF, per germline (reference sequence). V was shortened by 4 bases and J by 4 bases, with 9 bases between the two germline ends. The CDR3 extends over 13 amino acids. The CDR3 protein is CATSKGFADTQYF. CDR3 nucleotides: TGTGCCACCAGCAAGGGGTTCGCAGATACGCAGTATTTT.

The sample holds a few counts of this clonotype. The gene calls are TRBV14 and TRBJ2-3; 13 bases are shared with TRBD2. The CDR3 extends over 19 amino acids. Trimming at V came to 4 bases and at J to 3 bases, leaving 13 bases not matched to a gene. Germline loops: CDR1 SGHDN, CDR2 FVKESK. As DNA, the CDR3 is TGTGCCAGCAGCCCTCGGTCCGGGACTAGCGGGGAGTGGACAGATACGCAGTATTTT. Translating gives CASSPRSGTSGEWTDTQYF.

This clonotype was found many times. This chain links TRBV7-2 with TRBJ2-1, with D uncertain. The germline CDR1 and CDR2 sequences are SGHTA and FQGNSA. This CDR3 has 12 residues. The V end lost 4 bases, the J end lost 3 bases, and 4 bases lay between the germline ends. The CDR3 region is CASSSNYNEQFF. The CDR3 bases are TGTGCCAGCAGCTCCAACTACAATGAGCAGTTCTTC.

This clonotype was seen more than once but under ten times. V gene TRBV12-3 or TRBV12-4 combines with J gene TRBJ1-5, with D uncertain. The CDR3 sequence is 14 residues long. V was trimmed by 1 base and J by 3 bases, leaving 7 bases between them. This CDR3 reads CASSLGSINQPQHF. The DNA for the CDR3 is TGTGCCAGCAGTTTAGGGAGTATCAATCAGCCCCAGCATTTT.

This clonotype was observed a handful of times. The CDR3 DNA reads TGTGCCAGCTCCGGGACAGGGATCACTGAAGCTTTCTTT. Its protein product is CASSGTGITEAFF. The V gene is TRBV18, the J gene TRBJ1-1; 9 nucleotides align to TRBD1. There are 13 residues in the CDR3. V lost 6 bases to trimming and J lost 4 bases; unmatched junction nucleotides: 3. Germline CDR1 reads KGHSH; CDR2 reads LQKENI.

In its sample, this clonotype was seen many times. This chain uses TRBV24-1 with TRBJ2-7, with 7 bases that match TRBD1. The CDR3 loop spans 11 amino acids. CDR1 KGHDR and CDR2 SFDVKD come from the germline V gene. V shed 0 bases and J 11 bases; nucleotides not matched to a gene: 0. The CDR3 protein is CATSDLTGEYV. The CDR3 region has the DNA TGTGCCACCAGTGATTTGACAGGGGAGTACGTC.

V is TRBV12-3 or TRBV12-4 and J is TRBJ2-3, with 9 bases lining up with TRBD2. J gave up 4 bases and V 11 bases, and 7 bases lay outside the gene matches. This CDR3 contains 13 residues. The CDR3: CAGAAGGSDTQYF. The CDR3 DNA follows: TGTGCCGGGGCAGCGGGAGGATCAGATACGCAGTATTTT.

Of note for this clonotype: A junction end diverges from the germline sequence, so it may reflect a read error. The chain employs TRBV12-3 or TRBV12-4 and TRBJ2-5, with 15 bases aligning to TRBD2. This CDR3 is 18 amino acids long. DNA of the CDR3: TGTGCCATCAGTGATTTTCCGGGACTAGCGGGAGGCGACGAGACCCAGTACTTC. Amino acids: CAISDFPGLAGGDETQYF.

The chain links TRBV7-9 to TRBJ2-7; D is uncertain. Germline CDR1 and CDR2: SEHNR and FQNEAQ (reference sequence). V was pared by 5 bases and J by 5 bases, with 7 bases between. The CDR3 is made up of 11 amino acids. The CDR3 spells CASSDLNEQYF. The CDR3 DNA is TGTGCCAGCAGCGACTTGAACGAGCAGTACTTC.